This T cell receptor beta chain was captured in a study of cytomegalovirus exposure and HLA in healthy donors. Regarding the study as a whole: Sequencing likely caused a cluster of highly shared sequence variants. Cytomegalovirus association was assigned to some 160 TCR beta chains. Sequencing depth roughly uniform across donors was assumed in presence/absence analyses.

Concerning this clone: The target antigen is unknown.

Germline V gene data show CDR1 as SGHNT and CDR2 as YYREEE (reference sequence). Unmatched junction bases numbered 11, after V lost 4 bases and J lost 5 bases. The CDR3 spans 16 residues. The PCR was carried out with 60 Vbeta primers and 13 Jbeta primers. Clones were read by immunoSEQ multiplex PCR, and TCRdb kept only the in-frame ones, dropping some. This sample carries around 46,000 clones, with approximately 1.1% going to the ten biggest clones. The chain uses TRBV5-4 and TRBJ2-5, with 10 bases that match TRBD2. The sequenced material came from PBMCs. This clonotype was obtained from a woman in her 40s in good health and CMV-seronegative. CDR3 DNA: TGTGCCAGCAGCAGATCACTAGCGGGAAGGTCGGAGACCCAGTACTTC. Its protein product is CASSRSLAGRSETQYF.